One sample yielded the 12 T cell receptor beta chains listed below, sequenced in a study of cytomegalovirus exposure and HLA in healthy donors. Repertoires were generated with immunoSEQ multiplex PCR, while TCRdb's copy carries only in-frame clones and drops some. The sample shows roughly 70,000 clones, just under 85% of them seen only once. Source material: PBMCs. The source of these receptors is a man aged 25-40 years in good health and CMV-seronegative.

The genes are TRBV7-9 and TRBJ2-3; 7 bases line up with TRBD2. This CDR3 has 15 amino acids. With 4 bases clipped from V and 1 base from J, the junction kept 5 bases outside the gene matches. Germline CDR1 reads SEHNR; CDR2 reads FQNEAQ (reference sequence). The CDR3 sequence is CASSSRGSGTDTQYF. DNA of the CDR3: TGTGCCAGCAGCTCCCGCGGGAGCGGCACAGATACGCAGTATTTT.

The rearrangement joins TRBV7-9 to TRBJ2-7, with D hard to call. CDR3 length equals 12 residues. V was trimmed by 5 bases and J by 2 bases, leaving 7 bases between them. Germline V gene sequence: CDR1 SEHNR, CDR2 FQNEAQ (reference sequence). CDR3 region: CASSLTTYEQYV. CDR3 nucleotide sequence: TGTGCCAGCAGCCTAACTACCTACGAGCAGTACGTC.

CDR3: CASSTLGVEGTTDTQYF. CDR3 coding DNA: TGCGCCAGCAGCACTTTAGGAGTCGAGGGAACCACAGATACGCAGTATTTT. The chain uses TRBV5-1 and TRBJ2-3, with D tentatively TRBD2 (5 bases). Between the trimmed V and J ends, which lost 4 bases and 2 bases, there was a span of 20 bases. The CDR3 is made up of 17 amino acids. Germline CDR1 SGHRS, CDR2 YFSETQ.

The chain carries TRBV19 and TRBJ1-2; TRBD1 is a possible D gene (6 bases). V was trimmed by 7 bases and J by 1 base, leaving 13 bases between them. Per germline, CDR1 LNHDA and CDR2 SQIVND (reference sequence). The CDR3 contains 14 residues. The CDR3 region is CASKTGQNNYGYTF. In DNA, the CDR3 is TGTGCCAGTAAGACAGGACAGAATAACTATGGCTACACCTTC.

The CDR3 region is CASSSWGDSRNEQFF. CDR3 coding DNA: TGTGCCAGCAGCTCCTGGGGGGACTCCCGAAATGAGCAGTTCTTC. The chain combines TRBV7-3 with TRBJ2-1, with D possibly being TRBD2 (6 bases). Germline V gene data show CDR1 as SGHTA and CDR2 as FQGTGA. The CDR3 loop spans 15 amino acids. The V end was cut by 4 bases, the J end by 7 bases, with 17 bases between.

V is TRBV11-2 and J is TRBJ2-3, with D possibly TRBD2 on 7 matching bases. CDR1 is SGHAT, CDR2 FQNNGV, per germline. Deletions cut 4 bases from V and 6 bases from J, with 17 bases between. The CDR3 loop spans 15 amino acids. CDR3 loop: CASSSPTSRGDTQYF. In DNA, the CDR3 is TGTGCCAGCAGCTCCCCGACTAGCAGGGGCGATACGCAGTATTTT. The entire variable domain, with the rest obtained from reference TRBV11-2 and TRBJ2-3, is as follows: EAGVAQSPRYKIIEKRQSVAFWCNPISGHATLYWYQQILGQGPKLLIQFQNNGVVDDSQLPKDRFSAERLKGVDSTLKIQPAKLEDSAVYLCASSSPTSRGDTQYFGPGTRLTVL.

The chain uses TRBV7-2 and TRBJ2-7, with D unresolved. This CDR3 contains 14 residues. The germline V and J ends were trimmed by 0 bases and 4 bases, with 10 bases remaining between them. CDR1 is SGHTA, CDR2 FQGNSA, per germline. The CDR3 loop is CASSLASGQYEQYF. The CDR3 nucleotides are TGTGCCAGCAGCTTAGCGTCCGGTCAATACGAGCAGTACTTC.

The chain has TRBV27 and TRBJ2-2; a possible D gene is TRBD2 (5 bases). This CDR3 is built from 13 residues. V lost 3 bases and J 3 bases, leaving 5 bases between the germline ends. CDR1 and CDR2 (germline): MNHEY, SMNVEV (reference sequence). As DNA, the CDR3 is TGTGCCAGCAGTTTGGGAGACACCGGGGAGCTGTTTTTT. This codes for CASSLGDTGELFF.

CDR3 sequence (DNA): TGTGCCAGCAGCGTAGGGGCGGGAGACGGGGATCAGCCCCAGCATTTT. Translation: CASSVGAGDGDQPQHF. This rearrangement joins TRBV9 to TRBJ1-5; no clear D gene. Germline CDR1 is SGDLS and CDR2 is YYNGEE. The CDR3 extends over 16 amino acids. Deletions cut 0 bases from V and 5 bases from J, with 15 bases between.

This rearrangement joins TRBV13 to TRBJ2-3, with 13 nucleotides matching TRBD2. The junction had 3 bases not matched to a gene; V was cut back by 4 bases and J by 2 bases. The CDR3 spans 16 residues. CDR1 is PRHDT and CDR2 is FYEKMQ in the germline V gene (reference sequence). The CDR3 DNA follows: TGTGCCAGCAGCTCGACTAGCGGGGGGTCCACAGATACGCAGTATTTT. This gives the protein CASSSTSGGSTDTQYF.

V gene TRBV6-5 combines with J gene TRBJ1-2; a weak D match, TRBD1 (6 bases). The V gene's germline CDR1 is MNHEY and CDR2 SVGAGI. The V and J ends lost 5 bases and 3 bases respectively, with 10 bases between them. The CDR3 extends over 13 amino acids. The CDR3 region has the DNA TGTGCCAGCAGTAAGGACAGAGACTATGGCTACACCTTC. Translation gives CASSKDRDYGYTF.

This clone was detected only once. The chain uses TRBV7-8 and TRBJ2-7, with D possibly TRBD1 on 6 matching bases. This CDR3 comprises 16 residues. V dropped 3 bases and J dropped 1 base, with 16 bases sitting between them. Per germline, CDR1 SGHVS and CDR2 FQNEAQ. In DNA form, the CDR3 reads TGTGCCAGCAGCTTCGGGGTCGGGACACTTTCCTACGAGCAGTACGTC. It yields the protein CASSFGVGTLSYEQYV.